Presented here are 5 T cell receptor beta chains from one specimen sequenced in a study of CD8+CD57+ T cells in acquired aplastic anemia. Genomic DNA constituted the template upon which TCR beta VDJ and CDR3 profiling was performed. TCRdb itself ran the reads through MiXCR, one entry per CDR3 protein. The sample records some 200,000 distinct CDR3 sequences, 61% being singletons. Sample: sorted CD4+, CD8+, or CD8+CD57+ T cells (not recorded which) from PBMCs. These receptors all come from a human donor in good health.

This chain joins TRBV6-5 and TRBJ1-1; 9 bases agree with TRBD1. V lost 6 bases and J lost 2; bases outside the gene matches: 10. This CDR3 is built from 16 residues. Germline V CDR1 and CDR2: MNHEY, SVGAGI. The CDR3 is CASRKQGAQDNTEAFF. Here the CDR3 DNA reads TGTGCCAGCAGAAAACAGGGGGCTCAGGATAACACTGAAGCTTTCTTT.

As concerns this clonotype: Just one base apart from a much larger clone, this may be a read error. For the CDR3, the DNA is TGTGCCAGCAGCCAAGATATCTCGGCCAGGGGGTTGTACGAGCGGTACTTC. It specifies CASSQDISARGLYERYF. This sequence joins TRBV4-1 and TRBJ2-7, with 7 bases matching TRBD1. The CDR3 has 17 amino acids. From germline, CDR1 is MGHRA and CDR2 YSYEKL.

The CDR3 coding sequence is TGTGCCAGCAGCCCCCCAGTAGTCCTTGACATTGGGGATACGCAGTATTTT. It codes for CASSPPVVLDIGDTQYF. The chain is built from TRBV7-9 and TRBJ2-3, with no clear D. Germline loops: CDR1 SEHNR, CDR2 FQNEAQ (reference sequence). This CDR3 has 17 amino acids. The V end lost 5 bases, the J end lost 6 bases, and 24 bases lay between the germline ends.

The chain is built from TRBV27 and TRBJ1-2; TRBD1 matches at 8 bases. Unmatched junction bases numbered 5, after V lost 4 bases and J lost 4 bases. This CDR3 is built from 14 residues. The germline V gene encodes CDR1 MNHEY and CDR2 SMNVEV (reference sequence). CDR3 sequence (DNA): TGTGCCAGCAGTTCGAGGACAGGGATCTATGGCTACACCTTC. It is translated as CASSSRTGIYGYTF.

This clonotype appeared many times. The V call is TRBV5-8, the J call TRBJ2-7, with D maybe TRBD2 (5 bases). The CDR3 runs 15 residues. V lost 2 bases and J lost 0, with 12 bases in between. Per germline, CDR1 SGHTS and CDR2 YDEGEE. CDR3 in DNA: TGTGCCAGCAGCTTTATGGAGGCACACTCCTACGAGCAGTACTTC. Translating it yields CASSFMEAHSYEQYF.